These 6 T cell receptor beta chains came from one sample sequenced in a study of shared T cell receptors in the human thymus. Clones were sequenced by immunoSEQ multiplex PCR, and TCRdb holds only the in-frame ones, with some missing. The data show roughly 560,000 clones, with around 78% seen just once and more than 0.01% held by the top ten. These same records also appear under a second study, on human thymus T cells.

Sample: thymocytes. The source is a boy under three years old with a congenital heart defect.

This clone was seen more than once but under ten times. The chain links TRBV6-5 to TRBJ1-5; D is unclear. V was clipped by 2 bases and J by 3 bases, with 8 bases between them. The CDR3 spans 14 residues. Germline assignment: CDR1 MNHEY and CDR2 SVGAGI. The CDR3 DNA is TGTGCCAGCAGTTACGGAGGACCCAATCAGCCCCAGCATTTT. Residues: CASSYGGPNQPQHF.

As DNA, the CDR3 is TGTGCCAGCAGCTTAGGCCAGGGAGGTGACACTGAAGCTTTCTTT. The encoded protein is CASSLGQGGDTEAFF. The rearrangement links TRBV7-9 to TRBJ1-1; possibly TRBD1 for D (5 bases). This CDR3 is 15 amino acids long. With 1 base removed from V and 3 bases from J, the gap between germline ends came to 12 bases. CDR1 is SEHNR and CDR2 is FQNEAQ in the germline V gene (reference sequence).

This clone was counted a single time. The chain has TRBV4-3 and TRBJ2-1; a weak D match, TRBD1 (6 bases). Germline values: CDR1 LGHNA, CDR2 YSLEER. V dropped 0 bases and J dropped 6 bases, with 15 bases sitting between them. The CDR3 loop spans 16 amino acids. The CDR3 here is CASSQDRGRGGNEQFF. As DNA, the CDR3 is TGCGCCAGCAGCCAAGATAGAGGGCGAGGGGGCAATGAGCAGTTCTTC.

This chain links TRBV18 with TRBJ2-7, with TRBD2 matching over 11 bases. V dropped 3 bases and J dropped 0; count of bases not matched to a gene: 13. This CDR3 contains 19 residues. Germline V gene data show CDR1 as KGHSH and CDR2 as LQKENI. The CDR3 spells CASSPAPGASGRSSYEQYF. For the CDR3, the DNA is TGTGCCAGCTCACCCGCTCCGGGAGCTAGCGGGAGGAGCTCCTACGAGCAGTACTTC.

The chain recombines TRBV7-2 with TRBJ2-1; maybe TRBD2 (6 bases). This CDR3 region has 14 residues. V dropped 3 bases and J dropped 1 base, with 7 bases sitting between them. Germline loops: CDR1 SGHTA, CDR2 FQGNSA. This CDR3 reads CASSFGTSYNEQFF. Written as DNA, the CDR3 is TGTGCCAGCAGCTTCGGGACTTCCTACAATGAGCAGTTCTTC.

V is TRBV28 and J is TRBJ2-7; 7 bases agree with TRBD2. The germline CDR1 and CDR2 sequences are MDHEN and SYDVKM. This CDR3 region has 18 residues. CDR3 protein: CATNSGSSGRFIFYEQYF. DNA for the CDR3: TGTGCAACAAACAGCGGGTCTAGCGGCCGATTTATATTCTACGAGCAGTACTTC.